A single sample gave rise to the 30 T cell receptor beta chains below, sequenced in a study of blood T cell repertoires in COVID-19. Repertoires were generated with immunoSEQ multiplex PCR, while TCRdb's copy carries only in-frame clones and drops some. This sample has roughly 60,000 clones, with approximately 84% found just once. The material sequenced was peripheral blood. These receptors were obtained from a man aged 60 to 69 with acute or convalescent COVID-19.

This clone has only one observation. CDR3 nucleotides: TGTGCCAGCAGCACTACCGGGACTTTCAATGAGCAGTTCTTC. Translated: CASSTTGTFNEQFF. The chain joins TRBV5-4 to TRBJ2-1, with D perhaps TRBD2 (6 bases). Germline CDR1 and CDR2: SGHNT and YYREEE (reference sequence). Trimming took 4 bases from V and 6 from J, leaving 14 bases between them. CDR3 length equals 14 residues.

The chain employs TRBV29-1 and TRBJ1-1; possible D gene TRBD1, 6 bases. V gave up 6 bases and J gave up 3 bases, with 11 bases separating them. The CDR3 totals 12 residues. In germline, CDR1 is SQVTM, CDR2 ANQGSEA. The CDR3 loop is CSVARGDTEAFF. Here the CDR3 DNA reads TGCAGCGTCGCCAGGGGTGACACTGAAGCTTTCTTT.

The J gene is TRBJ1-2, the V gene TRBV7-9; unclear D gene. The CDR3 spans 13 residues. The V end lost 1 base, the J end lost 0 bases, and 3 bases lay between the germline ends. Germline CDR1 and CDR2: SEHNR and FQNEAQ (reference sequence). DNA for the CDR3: TGTGCCAGCAGCTTAGATACTAACTATGGCTACACCTTC. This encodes CASSLDTNYGYTF.

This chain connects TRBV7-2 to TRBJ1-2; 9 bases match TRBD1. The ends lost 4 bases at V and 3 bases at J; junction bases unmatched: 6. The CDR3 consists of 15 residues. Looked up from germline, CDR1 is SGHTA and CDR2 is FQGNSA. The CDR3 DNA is TGTGCCAGCAGCTCACAGGGGGCTTGGGACTATGGCTACACCTTC. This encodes CASSSQGAWDYGYTF.

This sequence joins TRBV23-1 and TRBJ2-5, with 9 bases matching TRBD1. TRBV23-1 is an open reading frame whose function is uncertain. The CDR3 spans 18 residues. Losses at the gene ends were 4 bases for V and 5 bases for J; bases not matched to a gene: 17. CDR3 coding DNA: TGCGCCAGCAGTCGACTCATCCCCCTGACAGGGACAGGGGAGACCCAGTACTTC. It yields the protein CASSRLIPLTGTGETQYF.

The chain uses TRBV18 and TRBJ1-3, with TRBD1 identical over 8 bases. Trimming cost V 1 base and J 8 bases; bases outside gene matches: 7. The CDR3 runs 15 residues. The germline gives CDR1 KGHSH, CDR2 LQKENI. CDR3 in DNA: TGTGCCAGCTCACCACGTCCAGGGGGCTTGGACACCATATATTTT. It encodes CASSPRPGGLDTIYF.

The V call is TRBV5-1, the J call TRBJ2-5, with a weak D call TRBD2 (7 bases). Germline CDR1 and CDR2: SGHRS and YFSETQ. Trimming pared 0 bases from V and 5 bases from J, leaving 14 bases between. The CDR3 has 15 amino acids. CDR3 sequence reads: CASSLEQGGRETQYF. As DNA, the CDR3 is TGCGCCAGCAGCTTGGAACAGGGAGGGCGGGAGACCCAGTACTTC.

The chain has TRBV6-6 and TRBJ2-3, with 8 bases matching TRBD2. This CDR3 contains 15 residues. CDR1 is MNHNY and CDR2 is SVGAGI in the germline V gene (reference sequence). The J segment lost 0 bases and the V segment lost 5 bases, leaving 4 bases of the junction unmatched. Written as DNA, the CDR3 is TGTGCCAGCAGTGTAGCGGGGTTTAGCACAGATACGCAGTATTTT. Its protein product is CASSVAGFSTDTQYF.

The CDR3 DNA follows: TGTGCCATCAGGAGGACGACAGGGGATACCGGGGAGCTGTTTTTT. This encodes CAIRRTTGDTGELFF. The chain employs TRBV10-3 and TRBJ2-2; TRBD1 matches at 8 bases. Trimming cost V 6 bases and J 5 bases; bases outside gene matches: 8. This CDR3 has 15 residues. The germline CDR1 and CDR2 sequences are ENHRY and SYGVKD.

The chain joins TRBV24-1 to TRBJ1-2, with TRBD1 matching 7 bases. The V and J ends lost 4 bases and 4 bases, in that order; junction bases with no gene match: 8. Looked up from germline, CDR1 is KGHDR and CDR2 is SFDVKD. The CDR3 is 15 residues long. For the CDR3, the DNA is TGTGCCACCAGTGACCCCGGGACAGCATCCTATGGCTACACCTTC. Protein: CATSDPGTASYGYTF.

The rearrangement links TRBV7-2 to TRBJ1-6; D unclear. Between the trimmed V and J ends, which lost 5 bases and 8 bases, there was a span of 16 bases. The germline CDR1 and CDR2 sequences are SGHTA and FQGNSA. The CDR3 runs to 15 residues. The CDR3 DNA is TGTGCCAGCAGCCTAAGGAGGGCTACGGATTCACCCCTCCACTTT. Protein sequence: CASSLRRATDSPLHF.

The CDR3 nucleotides are TGTGCCAGCAGCCGAGACATGGTCTATGGCTACACCTTC. Protein: CASSRDMVYGYTF. The V gene is TRBV5-4, the J gene TRBJ1-2; D not certain. Per the germline V gene, CDR1 is SGHNT and CDR2 is YYREEE (reference sequence). V gave up 4 bases and J gave up 4 bases, with 11 bases separating them. The CDR3 runs to 13 residues.

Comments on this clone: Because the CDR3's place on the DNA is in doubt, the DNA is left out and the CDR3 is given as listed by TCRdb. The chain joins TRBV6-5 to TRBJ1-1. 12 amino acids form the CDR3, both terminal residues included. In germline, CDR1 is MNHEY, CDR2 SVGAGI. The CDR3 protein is CASQFFGGEAFF.

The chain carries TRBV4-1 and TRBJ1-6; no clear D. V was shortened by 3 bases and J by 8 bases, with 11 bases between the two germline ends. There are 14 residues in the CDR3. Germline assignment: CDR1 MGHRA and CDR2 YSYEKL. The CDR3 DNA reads TGCGCCAGCAGCCAGCTGGCGGGTTATTCACCCCTCCACTTT. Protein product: CASSQLAGYSPLHF.

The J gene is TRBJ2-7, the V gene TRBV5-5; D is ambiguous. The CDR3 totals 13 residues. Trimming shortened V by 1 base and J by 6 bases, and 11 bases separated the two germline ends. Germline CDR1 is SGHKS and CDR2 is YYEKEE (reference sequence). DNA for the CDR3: TGTGCCAGCAGCTTGTTGGGCGTGGGCGAGCAGTACTTC. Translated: CASSLLGVGEQYF.

The CDR3 region has the DNA TGCGCCAGCAGCTTGGTGGGGGAGGGCCAGCCCCAGCATTTT. Encoded protein: CASSLVGEGQPQHF. The rearrangement joins TRBV5-1 to TRBJ1-5; D may be TRBD1 (5 bases). V was trimmed by 0 bases and J by 7 bases, leaving 11 bases between them. Germline CDR1 is SGHRS and CDR2 is YFSETQ. The CDR3 spans 14 residues.

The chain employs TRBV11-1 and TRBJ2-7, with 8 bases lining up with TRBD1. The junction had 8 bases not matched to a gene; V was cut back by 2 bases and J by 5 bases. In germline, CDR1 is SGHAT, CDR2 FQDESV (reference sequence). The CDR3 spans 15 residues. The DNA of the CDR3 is TGTGCCAGCAGCTTATTCCAGGGGGCAATCAACGAGCAGTACTTC. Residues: CASSLFQGAINEQYF.

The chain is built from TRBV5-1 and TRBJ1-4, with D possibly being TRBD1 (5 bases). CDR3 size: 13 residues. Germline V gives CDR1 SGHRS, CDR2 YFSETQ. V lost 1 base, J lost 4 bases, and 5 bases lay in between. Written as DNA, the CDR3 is TGCGCCAGCAGCTTGCAGGGTAATGAAAAACTGTTTTTT. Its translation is CASSLQGNEKLFF.

The CDR3 DNA sequence: TGCGCCAGCAGCATCCTACCAGGTTATACCGACAATGAGCAGTTCTTC. Its translation: CASSILPGYTDNEQFF. The rearrangement joins TRBV5-1 to TRBJ2-1; the D is unclear. The germline V gene encodes CDR1 SGHRS and CDR2 YFSETQ. This CDR3 comprises 16 residues. V was cut by 4 bases and J by 5 bases, with 19 bases left in between. Supplemented by reference TRBV5-1 and TRBJ2-1, the full variable domain reads KAGVTQTPRYLIKTRGQQVTLSCSPISGHRSVSWYQQTPGQGLQFLFEYFSETQRNKGNFPGRFSGRQFSNSRSEMNVSTLELGDSALYLCASSILPGYTDNEQFFGPGTRLTVL.

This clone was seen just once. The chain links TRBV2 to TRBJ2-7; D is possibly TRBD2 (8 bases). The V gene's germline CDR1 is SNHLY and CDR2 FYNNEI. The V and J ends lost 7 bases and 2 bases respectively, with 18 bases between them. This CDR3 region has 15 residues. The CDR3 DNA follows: TGTGCCAGCACCTTAGGGGGCGGGGGGACCTACGAGCAGTACTTC. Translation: CASTLGGGGTYEQYF. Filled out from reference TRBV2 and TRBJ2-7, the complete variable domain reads EPEVTQTPSHQVTQMGQEVILRCVPISNHLYFYWYRQILGQKVEFLVSFYNNEISEKSEIFDDQFSVERPDGSNFTLKIRSTKLEDSAMYFCASTLGGGGTYEQYFGPGTRLTVT.

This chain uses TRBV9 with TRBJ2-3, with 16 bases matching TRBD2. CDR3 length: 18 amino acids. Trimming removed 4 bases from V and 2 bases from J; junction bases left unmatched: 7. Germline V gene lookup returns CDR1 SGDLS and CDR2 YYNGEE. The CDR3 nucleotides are TGTGCCAGCAGCACGGGACTAGCGGGGGGGGGACCCACAGATACGCAGTATTTT. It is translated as CASSTGLAGGGPTDTQYF.

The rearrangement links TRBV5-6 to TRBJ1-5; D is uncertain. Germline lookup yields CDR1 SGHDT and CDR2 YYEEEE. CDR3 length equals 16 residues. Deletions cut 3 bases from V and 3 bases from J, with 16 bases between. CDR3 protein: CASSSYSRQYNQPQHF. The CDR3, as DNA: TGTGCCAGCAGCTCTTACTCACGACAATACAATCAGCCCCAGCATTTT.

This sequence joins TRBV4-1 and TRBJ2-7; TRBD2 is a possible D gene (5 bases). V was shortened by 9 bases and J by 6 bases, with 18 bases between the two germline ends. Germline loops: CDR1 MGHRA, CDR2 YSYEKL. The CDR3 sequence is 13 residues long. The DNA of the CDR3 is TGCGCCAGTTCCATAAGGGTAGAGGGCGAGCAGTACTTC. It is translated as CASSIRVEGEQYF.

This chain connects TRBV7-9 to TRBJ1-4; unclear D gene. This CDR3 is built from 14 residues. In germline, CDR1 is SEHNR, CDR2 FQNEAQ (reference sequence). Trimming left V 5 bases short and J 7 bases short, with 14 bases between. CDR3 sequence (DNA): TGTGCCAGCAGCCTTGAGAGGTGGAGTGAAAAACTGTTTTTT. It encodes CASSLERWSEKLFF.

CDR3 sequence (DNA): TGCGCCACCTCCCGGTGGGGGGAGGCGGAGACCCAGTACTTC. Encoded protein: CATSRWGEAETQYF. The chain carries TRBV4-1 and TRBJ2-5; a weak D match, TRBD2 (6 bases). V was trimmed by 10 bases and J by 5 bases, leaving 20 bases between them. The CDR3 is 14 amino acids. CDR1 is MGHRA, CDR2 YSYEKL, per germline.

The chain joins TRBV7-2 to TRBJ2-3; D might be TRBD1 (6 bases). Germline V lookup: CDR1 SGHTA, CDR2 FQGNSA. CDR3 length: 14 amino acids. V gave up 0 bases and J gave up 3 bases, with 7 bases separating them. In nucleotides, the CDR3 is TGTGCCAGCAGCTTAGCCAGGGGAACAGATACGCAGTATTTT. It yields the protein CASSLARGTDTQYF.

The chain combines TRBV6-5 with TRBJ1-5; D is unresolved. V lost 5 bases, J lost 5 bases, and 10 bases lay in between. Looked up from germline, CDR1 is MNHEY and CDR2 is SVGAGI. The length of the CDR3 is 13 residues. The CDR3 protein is CASSRRMHQPQHF. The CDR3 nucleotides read TGTGCCAGCAGTCGGAGGATGCATCAGCCCCAGCATTTT.

The CDR3 reads CATSDPRGASYNEQFF. Written as DNA, the CDR3 is TGTGCCACCAGTGACCCGCGGGGGGCCTCCTACAATGAGCAGTTCTTC. The chain is built from TRBV24-1 and TRBJ2-1, with TRBD2 identical over 8 bases. Germline V lookup: CDR1 KGHDR, CDR2 SFDVKD. With 4 bases clipped from V and 0 bases from J, the junction kept 4 bases outside the gene matches. There are 16 residues in the CDR3.

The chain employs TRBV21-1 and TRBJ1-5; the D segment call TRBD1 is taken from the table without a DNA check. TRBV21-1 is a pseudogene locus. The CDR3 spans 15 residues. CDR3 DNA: TGTGCCAGCAGCAAAGCGTGTGACAGAGATCAGCCCCAGCATTTT. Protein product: CASSKACDRDQPQHF.

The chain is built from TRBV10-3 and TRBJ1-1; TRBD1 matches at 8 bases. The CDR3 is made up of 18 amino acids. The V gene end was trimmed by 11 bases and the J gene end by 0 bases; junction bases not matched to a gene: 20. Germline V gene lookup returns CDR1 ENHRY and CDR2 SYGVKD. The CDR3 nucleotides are TGTGCCCAAACTACCCAAGGAGGGACAGGTGACATGAACACTGAAGCTTTCTTT. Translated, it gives CAQTTQGGTGDMNTEAFF.